These 8 T cell receptor beta chains originate from one sample sequenced in a study of blood T cell repertoires in COVID-19. TCRdb's table, derived via immunoSEQ multiplex PCR, lists solely in-frame clones and lacks some. The sample holds 250,000 to 300,000 clones, about 90% seen once. Source material: peripheral blood. Receptor source: a woman between 25 and 40 years old with COVID-19, enrolled during active disease.

This clone showed up just a few times. The same CDR3 also results from other DNA sequences found in this sample. The chain couples TRBV19 to TRBJ1-1, with 7 bases lining up with TRBD1. After removal of 5 bases from V and 1 base from J, the junction contained 1 base not matched to a gene. Germline CDR1 reads LNHDA; CDR2 reads SQIVND (reference sequence). The CDR3 extends over 13 amino acids. Here the CDR3 reads CASSRQGNTEAFF. CDR3 in DNA: TGTGCCAGTAGTCGACAGGGGAACACTGAAGCTTTCTTT.

The V and J genes are TRBV5-1 and TRBJ2-1; possible D gene TRBD2, 5 bases. The CDR3 is 12 residues long. The V gene's germline CDR1 is SGHRS and CDR2 YFSETQ. V lost 4 bases and J 6 bases, leaving 8 bases between the germline ends. CDR3 protein: CASSATSNEQFF. The CDR3 coding sequence is TGCGCCAGCAGCGCCACTAGCAATGAGCAGTTCTTC.

This chain's CDR3 is CASSRGGISGELFF. DNA for the CDR3: TGTGCCAGCAGTAGGGGGGGAATCAGCGGGGAGCTGTTTTTT. The V call is TRBV6-5, the J call TRBJ2-2, with a weak D call TRBD2 (7 bases). This CDR3 contains 14 residues. The V end lost 5 bases, the J end lost 7 bases, and 14 bases lay between the germline ends. CDR1 and CDR2 (germline): MNHEY, SVGAGI.

V gene TRBV7-2 combines with J gene TRBJ2-1, with a possible D match to TRBD2 (6 bases). Germline V gene lookup returns CDR1 SGHTA and CDR2 FQGNSA. Trimming shortened V by 4 bases and J by 0 bases, and 19 bases separated the two germline ends. This CDR3 spans 18 amino acids. CDR3 region: CASSYPHRAGSSYNEQFF. The CDR3 nucleotides read TGTGCCAGCAGCTATCCCCATCGGGCGGGGAGCTCCTACAATGAGCAGTTCTTC.

The J gene is TRBJ2-1, the V gene TRBV4-3, with 7 bases that match TRBD2. Unmatched junction bases numbered 6, after V lost 0 bases and J lost 7 bases. Germline CDR1 reads LGHNA; CDR2 reads YSLEER. This CDR3 is 15 amino acids long. Here the CDR3 reads CASSQDNGGGNEQFF. The CDR3 DNA sequence: TGCGCCAGCAGCCAAGATAATGGGGGGGGGAATGAGCAGTTCTTC.

The chain couples TRBV7-9 to TRBJ1-6, with D tentatively TRBD1 (5 bases). The CDR3 extends over 15 amino acids. The V gene's germline CDR1 is SEHNR and CDR2 FQNEAQ (reference sequence). The ends were cut back, 5 bases at V and 9 bases at J, with 17 bases in the middle. Here the CDR3 reads CASSGPGVISSPLHF. The CDR3 DNA reads TGTGCCAGCAGCGGCCCGGGGGTTATTAGTTCACCCCTCCACTTT.

This sequence joins TRBV6-1 and TRBJ2-7, with 12 bases aligning to TRBD2. The junction had 8 bases not matched to a gene; V was cut back by 4 bases and J by 4 bases. The CDR3 is made up of 16 amino acids. Germline CDR1 MNHNS, CDR2 SASEGT. The CDR3: CASSVSGTSGRYEQYF. The CDR3, as DNA: TGTGCCAGCAGTGTTTCCGGGACTAGCGGGCGGTACGAGCAGTACTTC.

The chain has TRBV30 and TRBJ1-1; D unresolved. With 3 bases removed from V and 4 bases from J, the gap between germline ends came to 15 bases. Germline CDR1 and CDR2: GTSNPN and SVGIG (reference sequence). The CDR3 covers 14 residues. The CDR3 loop reads CAWRAPGRGTEAFF. CDR3 coding DNA: TGTGCCTGGAGAGCCCCGGGTCGGGGCACTGAAGCTTTCTTT.